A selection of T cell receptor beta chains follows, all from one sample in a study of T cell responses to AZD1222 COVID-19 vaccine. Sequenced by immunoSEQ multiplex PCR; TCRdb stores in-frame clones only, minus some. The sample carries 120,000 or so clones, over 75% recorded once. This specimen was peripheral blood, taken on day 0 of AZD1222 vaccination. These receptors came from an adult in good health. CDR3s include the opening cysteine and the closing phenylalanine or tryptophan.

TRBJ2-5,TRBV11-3,CASSSRDYQETQYF
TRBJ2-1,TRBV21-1,CASSKARVPYNEQFF
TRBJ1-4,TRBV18,CASSPSTGSREKLFF
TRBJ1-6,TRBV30,CAWEGAGNSPLHF
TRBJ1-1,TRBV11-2,CASSPMNTEAFF
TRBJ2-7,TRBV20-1,CSARGLYEQYF
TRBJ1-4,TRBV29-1,CSVLTGSYPTNEKLFF
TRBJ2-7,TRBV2,CASREDAYEQYF
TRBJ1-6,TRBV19,CASVSGTGGGSPLHF
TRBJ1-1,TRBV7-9,CASSLVQGDTEAFF
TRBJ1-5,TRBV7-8,CASSLDRADQPQHF
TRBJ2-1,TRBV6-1,CASSERRDTSYEFF
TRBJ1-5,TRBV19,CASHDAGGIQPQHF
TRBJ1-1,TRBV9,CASSVGNTNTEAFF
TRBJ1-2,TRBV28,CASSFPLGYGYTF
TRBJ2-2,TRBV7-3,CASSTGANTGELFF
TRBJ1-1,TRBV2,CASKKQVTEAFF
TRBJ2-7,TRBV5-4,CASSPDSTKSSYEQYF
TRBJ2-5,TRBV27,CASNPLLGTGEETQYF
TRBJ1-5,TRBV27,CASSYPQDRLQHF
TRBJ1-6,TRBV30,CAWCPRDRGHSPLHF
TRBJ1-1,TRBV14,CASSQDAYAEAFF
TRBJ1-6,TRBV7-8,CASSLRDIDNSPLHF
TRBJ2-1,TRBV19,CASRPVGGKNNEQFF
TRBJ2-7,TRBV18,CASSFLAGGSSYEQYF
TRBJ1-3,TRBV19,CASSHRTGTYF
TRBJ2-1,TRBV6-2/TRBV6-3,CASSSLAGAVGGFF
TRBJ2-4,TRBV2,CASSVDGAKNIQYF
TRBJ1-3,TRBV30,CAWTYLSGWGASGNTIYF
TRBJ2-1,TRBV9,CASSSEGHNEQFF
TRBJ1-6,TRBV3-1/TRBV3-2,CASRDRGPYDNSPLHF
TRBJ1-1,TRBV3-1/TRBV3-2,CASSQQGPAGTEAFF
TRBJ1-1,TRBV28,CASSLFTGGAGTEAFF
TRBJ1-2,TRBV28,CASRRQGEVGYTF
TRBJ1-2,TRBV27,CASSLSGGRRGYTF
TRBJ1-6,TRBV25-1,CASTGQGLGPLHF
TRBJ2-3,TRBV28,CASRVGTSGTDTQYF
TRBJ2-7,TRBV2,CASSPGTAYEQYF
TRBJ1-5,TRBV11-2,CASTQGINQPQHF
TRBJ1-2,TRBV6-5,CASSYGESSGYTF
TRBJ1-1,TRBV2,CAGTGDLNTEAFF
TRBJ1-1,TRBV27,CASSHPNTEAFF
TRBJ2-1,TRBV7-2,CASRRLAAYNEQFF
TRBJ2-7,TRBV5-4,CASRHTSGDYEQYF
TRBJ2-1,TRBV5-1,CASSPIAGLDYNEQFF